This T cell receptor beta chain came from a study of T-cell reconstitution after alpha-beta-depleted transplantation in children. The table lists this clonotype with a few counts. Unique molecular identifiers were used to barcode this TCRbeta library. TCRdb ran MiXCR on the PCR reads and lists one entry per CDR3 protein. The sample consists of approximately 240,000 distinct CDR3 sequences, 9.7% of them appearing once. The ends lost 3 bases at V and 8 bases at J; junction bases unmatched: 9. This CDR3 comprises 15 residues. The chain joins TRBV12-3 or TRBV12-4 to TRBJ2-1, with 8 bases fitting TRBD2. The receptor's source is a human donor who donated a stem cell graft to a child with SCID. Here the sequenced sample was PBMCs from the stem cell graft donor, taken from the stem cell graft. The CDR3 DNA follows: TGTGCCAGCAGTTTCGTGCGGGGGGATCGCGATGAGCAGTTCTTC. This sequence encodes CASSFVRGDRDEQFF.